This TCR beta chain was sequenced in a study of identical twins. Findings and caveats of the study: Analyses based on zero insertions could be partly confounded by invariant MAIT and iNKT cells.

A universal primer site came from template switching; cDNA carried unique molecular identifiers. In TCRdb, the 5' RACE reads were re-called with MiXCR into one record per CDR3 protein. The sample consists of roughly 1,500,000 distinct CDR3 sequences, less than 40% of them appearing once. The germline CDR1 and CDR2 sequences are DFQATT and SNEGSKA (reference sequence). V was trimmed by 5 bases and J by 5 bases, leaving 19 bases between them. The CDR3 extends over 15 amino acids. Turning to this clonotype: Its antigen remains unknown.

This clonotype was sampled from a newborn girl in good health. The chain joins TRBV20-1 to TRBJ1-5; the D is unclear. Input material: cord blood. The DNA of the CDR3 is TGCAGTGCTCCCAGGACCGGGATCGGGGATCAGCCCCAGCATTTT. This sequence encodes CSAPRTGIGDQPQHF.